This T cell receptor beta chain was captured in a study of identical twins. Points from the study as a whole: Insertions ran lower in abundant cord blood beta clonotypes, though not in memory repertoires.

Each CDR3 protein gets one entry after TCRdb re-called the 5' RACE reads with MiXCR. The profile shows approximately 600,000 distinct CDR3 sequences, 9% to 10% of them singletons. This clonotype was seen a few times. Its specificity is not known. In germline, CDR1 is GTSNPN, CDR2 SVGIG (reference sequence). The ends lost 1 base at V and 0 bases at J; junction bases unmatched: 5. CDR3 length: 15 residues. These data were likewise used in another study, on yellow fever vaccine responses in identical twins.

This chain uses TRBV30 with TRBJ2-5; 7 nucleotides agree with TRBD2. The sequencing sample was made of PBMCs. This receptor was taken from a woman between 18 and 30 years old in good health. CDR3 coding DNA: TGTGCCTGGAGTGCGGGGGGACGGAACCAAGAGACCCAGTACTTC. It is translated as CAWSAGGRNQETQYF.